Listed below are T cell receptor beta chains from one sample, sequenced in a study of control samples from healthy donors and cancer patients. Using immunoSEQ multiplex PCR, the repertoire was profiled, and TCRdb retains in-frame clones only, with some absent. The sample consists of about 75,000 clones, over 65% of them appearing once. The sequenced sample was blood. Receptors originate from a man between 45 and 60 years old in good health. Both conserved end residues are part of each CDR3. Fields, in order: J gene, clone size, D gene, V gene, CDR3 DNA, CDR3 protein. D genes are given only for firm matches. A clone size is listed for some rows: how often the clone was seen (once, few, many), or a class if it is expanded.

j_call: TRBJ2-1
clone_size: -
d_call: -
v_call: TRBV5-4
cdr3_nt: TGTGCCAGCAGCTTTGTCATTCGGGGCTACAATGAGCAGTTCTTC
cdr3_aa: CASSFVIRGYNEQFF

j_call: TRBJ1-5
clone_size: -
d_call: -
v_call: TRBV7-9
cdr3_nt: TGTGCCAGCAGCTTTTCCCTTTTAAGCTCATATAGCAATCAGCCCCAGCATTTT
cdr3_aa: CASSFSLLSSYSNQPQHF

j_call: TRBJ2-3
clone_size: -
d_call: TRBD1
v_call: TRBV7-2
cdr3_nt: TGTGCCAGCAGCTTCCAGGGGGCGGCAGATACGCAGTATTTT
cdr3_aa: CASSFQGAADTQYF

j_call: TRBJ1-5
clone_size: -
d_call: -
v_call: TRBV4-1
cdr3_nt: TGCGCCAGCAGCCAAGTATATGAGGGAGGAAGCAATCAGCCCCAGCATTTT
cdr3_aa: CASSQVYEGGSNQPQHF

j_call: TRBJ2-5
clone_size: once
d_call: TRBD1
v_call: TRBV9
cdr3_nt: TGTGCCAGCAGCGTGGACAGGGGGAGTGAGACCCAGTACTTC
cdr3_aa: CASSVDRGSETQYF

j_call: TRBJ2-4
clone_size: few
d_call: -
v_call: TRBV30
cdr3_nt: TGTGCCTGGACGGGTGTAAGAAACATTCAGTACTTC
cdr3_aa: CAWTGVRNIQYF

j_call: TRBJ1-2
clone_size: -
d_call: TRBD1
v_call: TRBV28
cdr3_nt: TGTGCCAGCAGGGGGACAGGGACGGACTATGGCTACACCTTC
cdr3_aa: CASRGTGTDYGYTF

j_call: TRBJ2-1
clone_size: -
d_call: TRBD2
v_call: TRBV28
cdr3_nt: TGTGCCAGCAGTTTGACAAGCGGGAAGAACAATGAGCAGTTCTTC
cdr3_aa: CASSLTSGKNNEQFF

j_call: TRBJ2-3
clone_size: -
d_call: -
v_call: TRBV6-5
cdr3_nt: TGTGCCAGCAGGCCGACAGGTTATAGCACAGATACGCAGTATTTT
cdr3_aa: CASRPTGYSTDTQYF

j_call: TRBJ2-5
clone_size: -
d_call: -
v_call: TRBV21-1
cdr3_nt: TGTGCCAGGGACTCCAGGGAGGAGACCCAGTACTTC
cdr3_aa: CARDSREETQYF

j_call: TRBJ2-3
clone_size: -
d_call: -
v_call: TRBV12-3/TRBV12-4
cdr3_nt: TGTGCCAGCAGTTTATTAGGCTATGGGCAGTATTTT
cdr3_aa: CASSLLGYGQYF

j_call: TRBJ1-1
clone_size: few
d_call: -
v_call: TRBV27
cdr3_nt: TGTGCCAGCAGTTGGCAAAGGGGAACTGAAGCTTTCTTT
cdr3_aa: CASSWQRGTEAFF

j_call: TRBJ1-2
clone_size: -
d_call: TRBD1
v_call: TRBV6-2/TRBV6-3
cdr3_nt: TGTGCCAGCAGCCCGGGACAGGGGGCAGGTCTTGGCTACACCTTC
cdr3_aa: CASSPGQGAGLGYTF

j_call: TRBJ2-3
clone_size: -
d_call: -
v_call: TRBV9
cdr3_nt: TGTGCCAGCAGCAAACGCGGGCATGAAGATACGCAGTATTTT
cdr3_aa: CASSKRGHEDTQYF

j_call: TRBJ2-5
clone_size: -
d_call: TRBD2
v_call: TRBV4-1
cdr3_nt: TGCGCCAGCAGCCAATCCCTAGCGGGGGGCCAAGAGACCCAGTACTTC
cdr3_aa: CASSQSLAGGQETQYF

j_call: TRBJ2-7
clone_size: few
d_call: -
v_call: TRBV15
cdr3_nt: TGTGCCACCAGCAGAGATATCGCTTACTCCTACGAGCAGTACTTC
cdr3_aa: CATSRDIAYSYEQYF

j_call: TRBJ2-7
clone_size: -
d_call: -
v_call: TRBV6-5
cdr3_nt: TGTGCCAGCGGGGGCGGCGAGCAGTACTTC
cdr3_aa: CASGGGEQYF

j_call: TRBJ2-7
clone_size: -
d_call: -
v_call: TRBV27
cdr3_nt: TGTGCCATCAGCCCCTCCTACGAGCAGTACTTC
cdr3_aa: CAISPSYEQYF

j_call: TRBJ1-1
clone_size: -
d_call: -
v_call: TRBV20-1
cdr3_nt: TGCAGTGCTAGTCCCGGTTTAGGGGCTTTCTTT
cdr3_aa: CSASPGLGAFF

j_call: TRBJ1-2
clone_size: -
d_call: -
v_call: TRBV9
cdr3_nt: TGTGCCAGCAGCCCAACCGCCAGGCCCTATGGCTACACCTTC
cdr3_aa: CASSPTARPYGYTF

j_call: TRBJ2-2
clone_size: -
d_call: -
v_call: TRBV3-1/TRBV3-2
cdr3_nt: TGTGCCAGCAGCCAATTTTATCGAACTCGGGGGGCCCTCACCGGGGAGCTGTTTTTT
cdr3_aa: CASSQFYRTRGALTGELFF

j_call: TRBJ2-1
clone_size: -
d_call: -
v_call: TRBV19
cdr3_nt: TGTGCCAGTAGGTCGACAGTTCAGCTTCCTCCTGAGAATGAGCAGTTCTTC
cdr3_aa: CASRSTVQLPPENEQFF

j_call: TRBJ1-1
clone_size: -
d_call: -
v_call: TRBV9
cdr3_nt: TGTGCCAGCAGGGGACCCGGGGACACTGAAGCTTTCTTT
cdr3_aa: CASRGPGDTEAFF

j_call: TRBJ2-1
clone_size: -
d_call: -
v_call: TRBV5-1
cdr3_nt: TGCGCCAGCAGCTTTGACTACAATGAGCAGTTCTTC
cdr3_aa: CASSFDYNEQFF

j_call: TRBJ1-3
clone_size: -
d_call: -
v_call: TRBV4-3
cdr3_nt: TGCGCCAGCAGCCAAGGCACCATGGGGATAAACACCATATATTTT
cdr3_aa: CASSQGTMGINTIYF

j_call: TRBJ2-1
clone_size: -
d_call: -
v_call: TRBV13
cdr3_nt: TGTGCCAGCAGCTTAGGCGGGAACAGCTACAATGAGCAGTTCTTC
cdr3_aa: CASSLGGNSYNEQFF

j_call: TRBJ2-7
clone_size: -
d_call: TRBD1
v_call: TRBV7-2
cdr3_nt: TGTGCCAGCAGCTTAGCAACAGGGGGCAACTACGAGCAGTACTTC
cdr3_aa: CASSLATGGNYEQYF

j_call: TRBJ1-1
clone_size: -
d_call: -
v_call: TRBV19
cdr3_nt: TGTGCCAGTAGTATTATAGGAGTTCCATATGGGCGGACTGAAGCTTTCTTT
cdr3_aa: CASSIIGVPYGRTEAFF

j_call: TRBJ2-1
clone_size: -
d_call: -
v_call: TRBV5-1
cdr3_nt: TGCGCCAGCAGCCCGACGTGGGACCACAATGAGCAGTTCTTC
cdr3_aa: CASSPTWDHNEQFF

j_call: TRBJ1-1
clone_size: -
d_call: -
v_call: TRBV6-4
cdr3_nt: TGTGCCAGCAGTAGAGCGGCGGGGGGGAACACTGAAGCTTTCTTT
cdr3_aa: CASSRAAGGNTEAFF

j_call: TRBJ1-1
clone_size: medium-sized
d_call: TRBD1
v_call: TRBV6-5
cdr3_nt: TGTGCCAGTGGGACAGGGGATGGGAACACTGAAGCTTTCTTT
cdr3_aa: CASGTGDGNTEAFF

j_call: TRBJ2-1
clone_size: -
d_call: -
v_call: TRBV28
cdr3_nt: TGTGCCACCACTCCCGGGCCACGATCTTACAATGAGCAGTTCTTC
cdr3_aa: CATTPGPRSYNEQFF

j_call: TRBJ2-1
clone_size: -
d_call: -
v_call: TRBV30
cdr3_nt: TGTGCCTGGAGGGCACTAGGGTCTTCCTACAATGAGCAGTTCTTC
cdr3_aa: CAWRALGSSYNEQFF

j_call: TRBJ2-5
clone_size: -
d_call: -
v_call: TRBV11-2
cdr3_nt: TGTGCCAGCAGCTTATTGTCCGAGGCCCAGTACTTC
cdr3_aa: CASSLLSEAQYF

j_call: TRBJ2-7
clone_size: -
d_call: TRBD2
v_call: TRBV27
cdr3_nt: TGTGCCAGCTTTCGGGCGGGAGCCCCCTACGAGCAGTACTTC
cdr3_aa: CASFRAGAPYEQYF

j_call: TRBJ2-3
clone_size: -
d_call: -
v_call: TRBV19
cdr3_nt: TGTGCCAGTAGTATAGGCGCAGGGCGGACAGATACGCAGTATTTT
cdr3_aa: CASSIGAGRTDTQYF

j_call: TRBJ2-4
clone_size: few
d_call: TRBD1
v_call: TRBV7-2
cdr3_nt: TGTGCCAGCAGCCCAACAGGGGAAAAAGGCATTCAGTACTTC
cdr3_aa: CASSPTGEKGIQYF

j_call: TRBJ2-1
clone_size: -
d_call: TRBD2
v_call: TRBV10-3
cdr3_nt: TGTGCCATCAGTGTAAGCGGGAGGACCAATGAGCAGTTCTTC
cdr3_aa: CAISVSGRTNEQFF

j_call: TRBJ2-7
clone_size: -
d_call: TRBD2
v_call: TRBV6-2/TRBV6-3
cdr3_nt: TGTGCCAGCAGCCGCACGGGACTAGCGAGCTCCTACGAGCAGTACTTC
cdr3_aa: CASSRTGLASSYEQYF

j_call: TRBJ1-2
clone_size: -
d_call: -
v_call: TRBV29-1
cdr3_nt: TGCAGCGTTGCAGGGATGGATGGCTACACCTTC
cdr3_aa: CSVAGMDGYTF

j_call: TRBJ2-1
clone_size: -
d_call: TRBD2
v_call: TRBV11-3
cdr3_nt: TGTGCCAGCAGCTTAGGGCGGGAGCCCTACAATGAGCAGTTCTTC
cdr3_aa: CASSLGREPYNEQFF